This T cell receptor beta chain was recovered during a study of T cells in women clearing cervical HPV infection. In the study overall: Women with histologically confirmed HPV16-related CIN3 or worse, 2 with invasive cancer, served as cases. Blood came at first lesion visit for cases, post-clearance for controls.

HPV was found by MY09/MY11 PCR and dot-blot genotyping. Repertoires were generated with immunoSEQ multiplex PCR, while TCRdb's copy carries only in-frame clones and drops some. The specimen's table records 27,000 or so clones. Concerning this clone itself: The CDR3 goes on 3 residues after the read ends, and that part is filled in from the germline J gene.

This CDR3 has 14 residues. Germline values: CDR1 DFQATT, CDR2 SNEGSKA (reference sequence). J lost 3 bases, V lost 1 base, and 5 bases had no gene match. The chain joins TRBV20-1 to TRBJ2-7; 8 bases agree with TRBD2. Sequencing input: blood buffy coat. The receptor's source is a woman aged 18-70 years with a cervical HPV16 infection that either progressed to CIN3+ or cleared (not recorded which). This CDR3 reads CSARGPGLGYEQYF. The DNA read from the CDR3 is TGCAGTGCTAGAGGTCCGGGACTAGGCTACGAG.